The T cell receptor beta chain described here comes from a study of T cells in Graves' hyperthyroidism and ophthalmopathy. The V gene lost 5 bases and the J gene lost 0 bases, with 8 bases spanning the gap. This CDR3 comprises 14 residues. Germline assignment: CDR1 LNHDA and CDR2 SQIVND (reference sequence). Using RNA transcripts as the source, TCR beta CDR3 regions were amplified. HTBI primers were the set used in a first-round RT-PCR of the TCR CDR3. One entry per CDR3 protein results from TCRdb running MiXCR on the multiplex PCR reads. The data hold about 640,000 distinct CDR3 sequences, with less than 25% observed a single time.

The specimen sequenced was blood. The receptor was isolated from a man between 25 and 39 years old with Graves' ophthalmopathy. The gene calls are TRBV19 and TRBJ1-3; no firm D call. The CDR3 loop reads CASSASASGNTIYF. The CDR3 DNA reads as TGTGCCAGTAGTGCGAGTGCCTCTGGAAACACCATATATTTT.